Shown below are 5 T cell receptor beta chains from a single sample sequenced in a study of T-cell reconstitution after alpha-beta-depleted transplantation in children. Unique molecular identifiers tagged the TCRbeta library. Via MiXCR, TCRdb re-called the PCR reads, giving one row per CDR3 protein. The sample holds about 610,000 distinct CDR3 sequences; roughly 30% are singletons and the top ten take 30% to 45%. Specimen: PBMCs, collected before TCRalphabeta/CD19-depleted stem cell transplant. The receptor source for this set is a boy under two years old with Wiskott-Aldrich syndrome, due to receive a stem cell transplant.

This clonotype has just a few counts. The chain employs TRBV6-5 and TRBJ1-2; D gene ambiguous. The V end was cut by 6 bases, the J end by 3 bases, with 17 bases between. Germline-derived CDR1 and CDR2 are MNHEY and SVGAGI. The CDR3 runs 15 residues. The CDR3: CASSSVARLHYGYTF. The CDR3 DNA is TGTGCCAGCAGCAGTGTGGCCAGGCTACACTATGGCTACACCTTC.

This sequence joins TRBV14 and TRBJ2-7; D unresolved. CDR1 is SGHDN and CDR2 is FVKESK in the germline V gene. Trimming cost V 2 bases and J 0 bases, with 14 bases left between them. The CDR3 covers 16 residues. The DNA for the CDR3 is TGTGCCAGCAGCCAACACCGGGCCTACTTCTCCTACGAGCAGTACTTC. Translation gives CASSQHRAYFSYEQYF.

The chain couples TRBV5-1 to TRBJ2-1; D is possibly TRBD2 (5 bases). Trimming removed 0 bases from V and 4 bases from J, with 11 bases in between. The V gene's germline CDR1 is SGHRS and CDR2 YFSETQ. The CDR3 is made up of 15 amino acids. This chain's CDR3 is CASSLGGNGYNEQFF. In DNA, the CDR3 is TGCGCCAGCAGCTTGGGAGGGAATGGGTACAATGAGCAGTTCTTC.

The chain links TRBV7-9 to TRBJ2-7; 8 nucleotides line up with TRBD2. This CDR3 comprises 16 residues. With 2 bases clipped from V and 6 bases from J, the junction kept 12 bases outside the gene matches. Germline V gives CDR1 SEHNR, CDR2 FQNEAQ (reference sequence). The DNA of the CDR3 is TGTGCCAGCAGCTTAATGGGGGGCGGGAGGTCGAGCGAGCAGTACTTC. Amino acids: CASSLMGGGRSSEQYF.

This clonotype was seen only a few times. The rearrangement links TRBV20-1 to TRBJ1-1; the match to TRBD1 covers 10 bases. V was clipped by 5 bases and J by 4 bases; unmatched bases: 10. The CDR3 contains 15 residues. From germline, CDR1 is DFQATT and CDR2 SNEGSKA (reference sequence). CDR3 coding DNA: TGCAGTGCTCCCGGGACAGGGGTAGGGAGCACTGAAGCTTTCTTT. Encoded protein: CSAPGTGVGSTEAFF.